The clone carrying this T cell receptor (beta chain) was observed a few times. Its antigen is undetermined. CDR1 LNHDA and CDR2 SQIVND come from the germline V gene (reference sequence). The CDR3 extends over 15 amino acids. Trimming at V came to 5 bases and at J to 9 bases, leaving 13 bases not matched to a gene. The sample belongs to a study of early T cells in non-severe SARS-CoV-2 infection. About the study: Chains were unpaired, as sequencing was done on bulk RNA from unsorted whole blood.

Each cDNA molecule carried a unique molecular identifier. TCRdb re-called the 5' RACE reads through MiXCR, storing one row per CDR3 protein. This table holds 60,000 to 85,000 distinct CDR3 sequences, around a sixth found once. Notes on the study in general: Private and CD4 specificities were missed by VDJdb matching, which favored anti-spike CD8 responses.

This chain joins TRBV19 and TRBJ2-1, with 7 bases lining up with TRBD2. What was sequenced was whole blood. The sequence derives from an adult who was a healthcare worker with PCR-confirmed SARS-CoV-2 infection or an uninfected control (not recorded which). In DNA form, the CDR3 reads TGTGCCAGTAGTCTTCGCCCGTCTAGCGGCGTTGAGCAGTTCTTC. Translated, it gives CASSLRPSSGVEQFF.